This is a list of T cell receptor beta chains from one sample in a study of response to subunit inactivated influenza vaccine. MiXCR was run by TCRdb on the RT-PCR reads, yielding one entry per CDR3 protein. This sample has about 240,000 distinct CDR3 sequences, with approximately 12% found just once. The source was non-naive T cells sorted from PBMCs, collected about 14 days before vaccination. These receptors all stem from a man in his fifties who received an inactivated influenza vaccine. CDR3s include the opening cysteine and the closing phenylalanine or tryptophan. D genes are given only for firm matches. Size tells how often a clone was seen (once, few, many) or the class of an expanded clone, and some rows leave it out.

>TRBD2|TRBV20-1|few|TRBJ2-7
CSAGGTSGRAGDEQYF
TGCAGTGCGGGAGGGACTAGCGGGAGGGCCGGGGACGAGCAGTACTTC
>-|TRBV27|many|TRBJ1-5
CASSIDSNQPQHF
TGTGCCAGCAGTATTGATAGCAATCAGCCCCAGCATTTT
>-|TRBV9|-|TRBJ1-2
CASSPRDNWRYGYTF
TGTGCCAGCAGCCCCCGGGACAATTGGAGGTATGGCTACACCTTC
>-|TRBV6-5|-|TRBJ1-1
CASSYGQKTRATEAFF
TGTGCCAGCAGTTATGGTCAGAAAACCAGGGCCACTGAAGCTTTCTTT
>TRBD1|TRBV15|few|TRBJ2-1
CATSRDGRDRSVF
TGTGCCACCAGCAGAGATGGCCGGGACAGGTCGGTCTTC
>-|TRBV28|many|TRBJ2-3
CASSLWGGRTDTQYF
TGTGCCAGCAGTTTATGGGGGGGTCGCACAGATACGCAGTATTTT
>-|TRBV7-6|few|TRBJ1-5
CASSPLRTDGNQPQHF
TGTGCCAGCAGCCCGCTCCGGACAGATGGCAATCAGCCCCAGCATTTT
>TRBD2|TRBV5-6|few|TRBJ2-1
CASSLVGGSHNEQFF
TGTGCCAGCAGCTTGGTCGGCGGGAGCCACAATGAGCAGTTCTTC
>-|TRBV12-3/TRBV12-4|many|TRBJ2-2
CASSLATANTGELFF
TGTGCCAGCAGTTTAGCTACGGCGAACACCGGGGAGCTGTTTTTT
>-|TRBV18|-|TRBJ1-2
CASSPKDYGYTF
TGTGCCAGCTCCCCCAAGGACTATGGCTACACCTTC
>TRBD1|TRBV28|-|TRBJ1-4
CASSQRQGRNEKLFF
TGTGCCAGCAGCCAGCGACAGGGCCGTAATGAAAAACTGTTTTTT
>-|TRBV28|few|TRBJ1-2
CASTSADSFGLNYGYTF
TGTGCCAGCACCTCCGCGGACAGCTTTGGCCTGAACTATGGCTACACCTTC
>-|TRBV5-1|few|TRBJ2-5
CASSAGTDVETQYF
TGCGCCAGCAGCGCAGGGACCGACGTAGAGACCCAGTACTTC
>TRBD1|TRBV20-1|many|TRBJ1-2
CSARPDRGPYGYTF
TGCAGTGCTAGACCCGACAGGGGCCCCTATGGCTACACCTTC
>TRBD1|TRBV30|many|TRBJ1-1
CAWSVDRGTEAFF
TGTGCCTGGAGTGTCGACAGGGGCACTGAAGCTTTCTTT
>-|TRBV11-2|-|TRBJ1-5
CASSLVSGYNQPQHF
TGTGCCAGCAGCTTAGTGTCAGGGTACAATCAGCCCCAGCATTTT
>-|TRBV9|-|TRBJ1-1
CASSAWVNTEAFF
TGTGCCAGCAGCGCCTGGGTGAACACTGAAGCTTTCTTT
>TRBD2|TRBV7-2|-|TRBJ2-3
CASSIGLETDTQYF
TGTGCCAGCAGCATCGGACTAGAGACAGATACGCAGTATTTT
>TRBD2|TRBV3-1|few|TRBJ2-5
CASSQPRLAGLQETQYF
TGTGCCAGCAGCCAACCAAGACTAGCGGGCTTACAAGAGACCCAGTACTTC
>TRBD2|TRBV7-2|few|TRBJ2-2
CASSREGHGELFF
TGTGCCAGCAGCAGGGAGGGGCACGGGGAGCTGTTTTTT